This T cell receptor beta chain was found in a study of T cell responses to AZD1222 COVID-19 vaccine. Study-level background: Second doses at about 4 or about 12 weeks were pooled. Study observations and caveats: Vaccine-related CD4 TCRs covered spike, predominating at 160-218 and 743-854. Increased Spike-specific TCR breadth and depth were observed after two AZD1222 doses. Baseline serostatus was positive in only six or seven AZD1222 recipients.

Germline assignment: CDR1 KGHSH and CDR2 LQKENI. Deletions cut 0 bases from V and 4 bases from J, with 16 bases between. The CDR3 is 17 residues long. The data were produced by immunoSEQ multiplex PCR, yet TCRdb's version contains in-frame clones alone and is incomplete. Here the sample spans 170,000 or so clones, around 87% being singletons. On this clone: Its antigen is still unknown.

The genes are TRBV18 and TRBJ2-1; D is undetermined. The material was peripheral blood, obtained on day 0 of AZD1222 vaccination. The TCR originated in an adult in good health. For the CDR3, the DNA is TGTGCCAGCTCACCACCAGGCAGTTTGCAAACTTACAATGAGCAGTTCTTC. Protein sequence: CASSPPGSLQTYNEQFF.